These T cell receptor beta chains were read from a single sample in a study of blood T cell repertoires in COVID-19. The data were produced by immunoSEQ multiplex PCR, yet TCRdb's version contains in-frame clones alone and is incomplete. The profile shows some 46,000 clones, approximately 88% of them singletons. The material sequenced was peripheral blood. The receptors originated from a man between 50 and 59 years old with acute or convalescent COVID-19. Each CDR3 is given with its conserved first and last residue. The order of the fields is J gene, D gene, clone size, V gene, CDR3 DNA, CDR3 protein. D genes are given only for firm matches. Where a row states a size, it is once, few, many or the class of an expanded clone; other rows omit it.

TRBJ2-1 | TRBD2 | NA | TRBV7-2 | TGTGCCAGCAGCTCGACCCGTAGCGGGGGGGCGACCTACAATGAGCAGTTCTTC | CASSSTRSGGATYNEQFF
TRBJ2-3 | NA | NA | TRBV5-1 | TGCGCCAGCAGCTTGCAGGCCCCAGATACGCAGTATTTT | CASSLQAPDTQYF
TRBJ2-2 | NA | NA | TRBV5-1 | TGCGCCAGCAGCTTGGCCTACGACGGGGAGCTGTTTTTT | CASSLAYDGELFF
TRBJ2-6 | NA | NA | TRBV11-2 | TGTGCCAGCAGCCTCAGTCCGGGACAAATCTCTGGGGCCAACGTCCTGACTTTC | CASSLSPGQISGANVLTF
TRBJ1-1 | NA | NA | TRBV9 | TGTGCCAGCAGCGTAGCTAGCTTGAACACTGAAGCTTTCTTT | CASSVASLNTEAFF
TRBJ2-4 | TRBD1 | NA | TRBV5-4 | TGTGCCAGCAGCACATACCGGGACAGGAAAAACATTCAGTACTTC | CASSTYRDRKNIQYF
TRBJ1-4 | TRBD1 | NA | TRBV10-2 | TGCGCCAGCAGTGAGGGTCGGGGACAGCTTAATGAAAAACTGTTTTTT | CASSEGRGQLNEKLFF
TRBJ1-6 | TRBD1 | NA | TRBV28 | TGTGCCAGCACCCGGGACAGGGAGGACCTCCACTTT | CASTRDREDLHF
TRBJ2-3 | TRBD1 | NA | TRBV5-1 | TGCGCCAGCAGCTTCGGGTGGACAGGGGGCATCGCAGATACGCAGTATTTT | CASSFGWTGGIADTQYF
TRBJ2-7 | TRBD2 | NA | TRBV2 | TGTGCCAGCAGGGCACTAGCGGGAGGCCGCGAGCAGTACTTC | CASRALAGGREQYF
TRBJ1-2 | TRBD1 | NA | TRBV18 | TGTGCCAGCTCACCAACCGACAGGGACTATGGCTACACCTTC | CASSPTDRDYGYTF
TRBJ2-5 | TRBD1 | NA | TRBV27 | TGTGCCAGCAGTTCTCTCCAGGGGGAAGAGACCCAGTACTTC | CASSSLQGEETQYF
TRBJ2-3 | TRBD1 | NA | TRBV5-1 | TGCGCCAGCAGCTATGGTGGGACAGGGATAACAGATACGCAGTATTTT | CASSYGGTGITDTQYF
TRBJ2-3 | NA | NA | TRBV19 | TGTGCAACAGAAGTGGGAGATACGCAGTATTTT | CATEVGDTQYF
TRBJ1-1 | NA | NA | TRBV25-1 | TGTGCCAGCAGTGAAGGGGCGGGGGGGTCTGAAGCTTTCTTT | CASSEGAGGSEAFF
TRBJ2-5 | NA | NA | TRBV30 | TGTGCCTGGAGCACGGGGACCCAGTACTTC | CAWSTGTQYF
TRBJ2-2 | NA | NA | TRBV6-1 | TGTGCCTGCCTAGGCCCGAACACCGGGGAGCTGTTTTTT | CACLGPNTGELFF
TRBJ2-1 | NA | NA | TRBV19 | TGTGCCACCCGGACAGCGGGGCTTCACAATGAGCAGTTCTTC | CATRTAGLHNEQFF
TRBJ2-3 | NA | NA | TRBV7-2 | TGTGCCAGCAGCTTAAGTGGCGGGCCCAGCGCAGATACGCAGTATTTT | CASSLSGGPSADTQYF
TRBJ2-1 | TRBD1 | once | TRBV4-3 | TGCGCCAGCAGCCCCATACAGGGGTACAATGAGCAGTTCTTC | CASSPIQGYNEQFF
TRBJ2-1 | NA | NA | TRBV12-3/TRBV12-4 | TGTGCCAGCAGTTTAAGGCGGGATGAGCAGTTCTTC | CASSLRRDEQFF
TRBJ1-3 | NA | NA | TRBV30 | TGTGCCTGGAGTGTACCGGGCTCTGGAAACACCATATATTTT | CAWSVPGSGNTIYF
TRBJ2-1 | NA | NA | TRBV7-8 | TGTGCCAGCATTGGTCAAGCTGACAATGAGCAGTTCTTC | CASIGQADNEQFF
TRBJ2-1 | TRBD1 | few | TRBV27 | TGTGCCAGCAGTTTACCCCGTTCAGGGGGCAGGGTTGGTGAGCAGTTCTTC | CASSLPRSGGRVGEQFF
TRBJ2-4 | NA | NA | TRBV3-1/TRBV3-2 | TGTGCCAGCAGCCTTAAAGGACAGACCGAACACTTATTTGCCAAAAACATTCAGTACTTC | CASSLKGQTEHLFAKNIQYF
TRBJ2-7 | TRBD2 | NA | TRBV4-3 | TGCGCCAGCAGCCCCGCGGGGGGGTCCTACTCCTACGAGCAGTACTTC | CASSPAGGSYSYEQYF
TRBJ1-3 | NA | NA | TRBV13 | TGTGCCAGCAGCCAGTCAGATGGAAACACCATATATTTT | CASSQSDGNTIYF
TRBJ1-1 | NA | few | TRBV20-1 | TGCAGTGCTAGTCCGGGACAATTTGGCACTGAAGCTTTCTTT | CSASPGQFGTEAFF
TRBJ2-2 | NA | NA | TRBV3-1/TRBV3-2 | TGTGCCAGCAGCCAAGCTACCGGGGAGCTGTTTTTT | CASSQATGELFF
TRBJ2-1 | TRBD2 | NA | TRBV7-3 | TGTGCCAGCAGCCTAACGTCGGTTACTAGCGGGAGGTATGAGCAGTTCTTC | CASSLTSVTSGRYEQFF
TRBJ1-4 | NA | NA | TRBV2 | TGTGCCAGCAGTGCATCGACAGGTTTTGGTGGAACTAATGAAAAACTGTTTTTT | CASSASTGFGGTNEKLFF
TRBJ1-2 | TRBD1 | NA | TRBV5-4 | TGTGCCAGCAGCTCAATTGGACAGGGGAGTGACTATGGCTACACCTTC | CASSSIGQGSDYGYTF
TRBJ1-2 | NA | NA | TRBV2 | TGTGCCAACCAGAGGGACACCGGTTCTGGCTACACCTTC | CANQRDTGSGYTF
TRBJ1-2 | TRBD1 | NA | TRBV12-3/TRBV12-4 | TGTGCCAGCAGTCCGACAGGGGTTAGGGGCTACACCTTC | CASSPTGVRGYTF
TRBJ1-5 | TRBD1 | NA | TRBV19 | TGTGCCAGTAGTAGGACAGGGTCGGGGCAGCCCCAGCATTTT | CASSRTGSGQPQHF
TRBJ2-2 | TRBD2 | NA | TRBV9 | TGTGCCCCCAGCGTAGTGCGCGGGGGGGCCGGGGAGCTGTTTTTT | CAPSVVRGGAGELFF
TRBJ1-2 | TRBD1 | NA | TRBV7-3 | TGTGCCAGCAGCCCCAAGGCCGGGACAGGGGGCCGGTATGGCTACACCTTC | CASSPKAGTGGRYGYTF
TRBJ1-2 | NA | NA | TRBV4-3 | TGCGCCAGCAGCCAAGACTTTGGAGACTATGGCTACACCTTC | CASSQDFGDYGYTF
TRBJ2-2 | NA | NA | TRBV9 | TGTGCCAGCAGCGTAGATACGAACACCGGGGAGCTGTTTTTT | CASSVDTNTGELFF
TRBJ2-7 | NA | NA | TRBV5-1 | TGCGCCAGCAGCCCCACAGGGAGCTCCTACGAGCAGTACTTC | CASSPTGSSYEQYF
TRBJ1-6 | TRBD1 | NA | TRBV9 | TGTGCCAGCAGCCAGGGGTCGGGACAGGGATATTCACCCCTCCACTTT | CASSQGSGQGYSPLHF
TRBJ1-1 | NA | NA | TRBV5-1 | TGCGCCAGCAGCCCGGTGAAGGTAACGGGCACTGAAGCTTTCTTT | CASSPVKVTGTEAFF
TRBJ2-1 | TRBD2 | NA | TRBV15 | TGTGCCACCAGCACAGGAACTTCTAGCGGGAGTGTTGGTGAGCAGTTCTTC | CATSTGTSSGSVGEQFF
TRBJ1-2 | TRBD1 | NA | TRBV4-1 | TGCGCCAGCAGCCAAGATGGACAGGGGGCTCGGATAAGGGGCTACACCTTC | CASSQDGQGARIRGYTF
TRBJ2-2 | TRBD2 | NA | TRBV19 | TGTGCCAGTAGTCCCGTCTCACGCGGGAGTGGGGAGCTGTTTTTT | CASSPVSRGSGELFF
TRBJ1-1 | TRBD1 | NA | TRBV5-1 | TGCGCCAGCAGCGCCGGGGGCGGGACAGGGCAATACACTGAAGCTTTCTTT | CASSAGGGTGQYTEAFF
TRBJ2-5 | NA | NA | TRBV28 | TGTGCCAGCAGGGCCGGGGACAACCAAGAGACCCAGTACTTC | CASRAGDNQETQYF
TRBJ1-6 | NA | NA | TRBV7-6 | TGTGCCAGCAGCCCCGGAGACAGGAAGGACTCACCCCTCCACTTT | CASSPGDRKDSPLHF
TRBJ1-6 | NA | NA | TRBV7-2 | TGTGCTAGAACAGGGCGGAGGTCCTATAATTCACCCCTCCACTTT | CARTGRRSYNSPLHF
TRBJ1-5 | NA | NA | TRBV7-2 | TGTGCCAGCACCCTAAGACGACAGAGCAATCAGCCCCAGCATTTT | CASTLRRQSNQPQHF
TRBJ1-1 | NA | NA | TRBV25-1 | TGTGCCAGCAGTGAGTTGGGGTCCAACAGGGAAGCTTTCTTT | CASSELGSNREAFF
TRBJ2-7 | TRBD1 | NA | TRBV3-1/TRBV3-2 | TGTGCCAGCAGCCAAGTAATGACCGGGACAGGGCCCTACGAGCAGTACTTC | CASSQVMTGTGPYEQYF